These T cell receptor beta chains were read from a single sample in a study of cytomegalovirus exposure and HLA in healthy donors. Some clones are missing from TCRdb's copy, which holds only in-frame ones; the method was immunoSEQ multiplex PCR. The profile shows roughly 200,000 clones, just over 75% of them singletons. Source material: PBMCs. These receptors all stem from a man in his late teens or twenties in good health and CMV-seronegative. CDR3s include the opening cysteine and the closing phenylalanine or tryptophan. D genes are given only for firm matches. Not every row has a clone size; where given, it reads once, few, many or a size class.

D gene | clone size | J gene | V gene | CDR3 DNA | CDR3 protein
TRBD2 | NA | TRBJ2-1 | TRBV7-9 | TGTTCCAGCAGCTTATGGCGGGAGGGCCTGGGTGAGCAGTTCTTC | CSSSLWREGLGEQFF
NA | NA | TRBJ1-1 | TRBV7-3 | TGTGCCAGCAGCTTATCAGGGGCGAACACTGAAGCTTTCTTT | CASSLSGANTEAFF
NA | NA | TRBJ2-1 | TRBV6-9 | TGTGCCAGCAGTTATGGGCCATGGTGGAGCGGAGGTTCTGGTGAGCAGTTCTTC | CASSYGPWWSGGSGEQFF
TRBD1 | NA | TRBJ1-2 | TRBV27 | TGTGCCAGCAGTCCCCGGGGACTCGGGACAGGGGGTGGCTACACCTTC | CASSPRGLGTGGGYTF
TRBD1 | NA | TRBJ2-5 | TRBV5-5 | TGTGCCAGCAGCTTGGATAGGGACAGGGGGCGAGGAGAGACCCAGTACTTC | CASSLDRDRGRGETQYF
TRBD1 | NA | TRBJ2-2 | TRBV9 | TGTGCCAGCAGCGTGGGGGGGACAGGGAGTACCGGGGAGCTGTTTTTT | CASSVGGTGSTGELFF
TRBD2 | few | TRBJ2-3 | TRBV6-1 | TGTGCCAGCAGGGGGACTAGCGGCACAGATACGCAGTATTTT | CASRGTSGTDTQYF
NA | NA | TRBJ2-1 | TRBV5-1 | TGCGCCAGCAGGAAGGAGGAGGAGCAGTTCTTC | CASRKEEEQFF
TRBD2 | NA | TRBJ2-7 | TRBV6-5 | TGTGCCAGCAGTCGGGGGGGCAGCGGCTACGAGCAGTACTTC | CASSRGGSGYEQYF
NA | NA | TRBJ1-1 | TRBV18 | TGTGCCAGCTCTCTGGGCCTTAACACTGAAGCTTTCTTT | CASSLGLNTEAFF
NA | NA | TRBJ2-1 | TRBV29-1 | TGCAGCGTTGAATCGGGGGAATACAATGAGCAGTTCTTC | CSVESGEYNEQFF
TRBD1 | NA | TRBJ2-1 | TRBV10-3 | TGTGCCATCAGTGCGGCGACAGGGCCCTCCTACAATGAGCAGTTCTTC | CAISAATGPSYNEQFF
TRBD1 | NA | TRBJ1-5 | TRBV7-8 | TGTGCCAGCAGCTTAGTAGAGGGGACAGGGAATCAGCCCCAGCATTTT | CASSLVEGTGNQPQHF
TRBD2 | NA | TRBJ2-1 | TRBV30 | TGTGCCTGGAGTGTAGGGGCGGGAGATCTTGAGCAGTTCTTC | CAWSVGAGDLEQFF
TRBD1 | NA | TRBJ2-1 | TRBV7-9 | TGTGCCAGCAGCTCGGACAGGGGTTACCACAATGAGCAGTTCTTC | CASSSDRGYHNEQFF
NA | NA | TRBJ1-2 | TRBV27 | TGTGCCAGCAGTTTATCTGGACAGAACTATGGCTACACCTTC | CASSLSGQNYGYTF
TRBD1 | NA | TRBJ1-1 | TRBV18 | TGTGCCAGCTCACTAGGACAGGGTGATGAAGCTTTCTTT | CASSLGQGDEAFF
NA | NA | TRBJ1-2 | TRBV28 | TGTGCCAGCAGTGGGGTAGGGGATGGCTACACCTTC | CASSGVGDGYTF
TRBD1 | NA | TRBJ2-2 | TRBV5-4 | TGCGCCAGCAGCTTAGCGACAGGGGGAGGCGGGGAGCTGTTTTTT | CASSLATGGGGELFF
TRBD1 | NA | TRBJ1-1 | TRBV2 | TGTGCCAGCAGTGAAGCGCCAGGACAGGTTAATCGAGCTTTCTTT | CASSEAPGQVNRAFF
TRBD2 | NA | TRBJ2-5 | TRBV2 | TGTGCCAGCAGTGAAGCCTTAGCGGGAGCCGAGACCCAGTACTTC | CASSEALAGAETQYF
NA | NA | TRBJ1-2 | TRBV5-8 | TGTGCCAGCAGCAGGACTTATGGCTACACCTTC | CASSRTYGYTF
NA | NA | TRBJ1-2 | TRBV7-9 | TGTGCCAGCAGCTTCGGGGTCTATGGCTACACCTTC | CASSFGVYGYTF
TRBD1 | few | TRBJ2-7 | TRBV11-3 | TGTGCCAGCAGCTCAGGGGGCCCCTTACTGCACTTC | CASSSGGPLLHF
TRBD2 | NA | TRBJ2-1 | TRBV2 | TGTGCCAGCAGGGCCGAGACTAGCGGGCCTTACAATGAGCAGTTCTTC | CASRAETSGPYNEQFF
NA | NA | TRBJ1-5 | TRBV27 | TGTGCCAGCAGTTTAATAGGGGGTCTTGGTCAGCCCCAGCATTTT | CASSLIGGLGQPQHF
TRBD2 | NA | TRBJ2-1 | TRBV9 | TGTGCCAGCAGCGGTGGACTAGCGTTAGGTGAGCAGTTCTTC | CASSGGLALGEQFF
TRBD1 | NA | TRBJ1-4 | TRBV7-8 | TGTGCCAGCAGGGTTGATAGTGCGGGACAGGGTACGGGAAAACTGTTTTTT | CASRVDSAGQGTGKLFF
NA | NA | TRBJ1-2 | TRBV4-2 | TGTGCCAGCAGCCCGAGCATTTCAGGGTATGGCTACACCTTC | CASSPSISGYGYTF
TRBD2 | NA | TRBJ2-1 | TRBV2 | TGTGCCAGCAGCCCCTCCAGCGGGGGGGGGAATGAGCAGTTCTTC | CASSPSSGGGNEQFF
TRBD1 | NA | TRBJ1-1 | TRBV5-1 | TGCGCCAGCAGCTGGGACAGGGGCACTGAAGCTTTCTTT | CASSWDRGTEAFF
TRBD1 | NA | TRBJ2-5 | TRBV7-2 | TGTGCCAGCAGCACACAGGGGGCGGGTGGGGAGACCCAGTACTTC | CASSTQGAGGETQYF
NA | NA | TRBJ1-1 | TRBV19 | TGTGCCAGTAGTCACGTCCAGGGCGGGGTTCGGAACACTGAAGCTTTCTTT | CASSHVQGGVRNTEAFF
TRBD1 | NA | TRBJ2-7 | TRBV28 | TGTGCCAGTTGGGACAGCAGCTACGAGCAGTACTTC | CASWDSSYEQYF
NA | NA | TRBJ2-3 | TRBV7-9 | TGTGCCAGCAGCTTACACGGGTCAGATACGCAGTATTTT | CASSLHGSDTQYF
NA | few | TRBJ1-2 | TRBV7-9 | TGTGCCAGCAGCTTAGCGTGGGGGGAGGCGATCTATGGCTACACCTTC | CASSLAWGEAIYGYTF
TRBD2 | NA | TRBJ2-1 | TRBV5-1 | TGCGCCAGCAGCTTTCCCCGACTAGCGGGAAGGGTGTCGCAGGGGAATGAGCAGTTCTTC | CASSFPRLAGRVSQGNEQFF